This T cell receptor beta chain was sequenced for a study of blood T cell repertoires in COVID-19. The overall study: Italy, Spain and the United States were the sources of the convalescent and acute COVID-19 samples. T cells, B-cell-depleted T cells, or PBMCs supplied cDNA or gDNA.

Enrolment of Seattle patients took place during active infection, and they were followed longitudinally. The ends lost 7 bases at V and 6 bases at J; junction bases unmatched: 8. CDR1 is LGHNT and CDR2 is FRNRAP in the germline V gene. This CDR3 contains 14 residues. Using immunoSEQ multiplex PCR, the repertoire was profiled, and TCRdb retains in-frame clones only, with some absent. Of about 350,000 clones in the sample, around 90% are singletons; the top ten hold approximately 9.3%. The rearrangement links TRBV12-5 to TRBJ1-5; 8 nucleotides line up with TRBD1. The specimen was peripheral blood. This TCR came from a man in his thirties or forties with COVID-19, enrolled during active disease. The CDR3 protein is CASVVAGGSQPQHF. CDR3 nucleotide sequence: TGTGCTAGTGTTGTAGCAGGGGGCTCTCAGCCCCAGCATTTT.